In this sample, the clone carrying this T cell receptor (beta chain) turned up many times. Its target is unknown. Sample time point: patch test 1, 2 weeks after DPC sensitization. Stated treatment: therapeutic diphenylcyclopropenone sensitization with weekly scalp DPC. Whole blood, unfractionated, served as the material for total RNA extraction. Samples of blood were obtained prior to the application of each patch test. The CDR3 consists of 16 residues. Germline CDR1 is DFQATT and CDR2 is SNEGSKA (reference sequence). With V trimmed by 5 bases and J by 1 base, 7 bases remained unmatched. The data originate from a study of human T cells and chemical hapten exposure. Study summary: 2% DPC applied to a roughly 2 cm by roughly 2 cm arm area sensitized donors.

Study-level results: Large CDR3 similarity clusters arose significantly more often from expanded TCRs than from controls.

Unique molecular identifiers were linked by the library to individual cDNA molecules. MiXCR was run by TCRdb on the RACE reads, yielding one entry per CDR3 protein. Altogether around 44,000 distinct CDR3 sequences are present, 4% being singletons, with the ten largest covering around 26%. This specimen was whole blood, taken in connection with sensitization to the hapten diphenylcyclopropenone (DPC). The chain joins TRBV20-1 to TRBJ2-3, with TRBD2 matching over 12 bases. The receptor was derived from a man in his fifties with alopecia areata. Some clones in this sample may be carry-over from other donors' samples. For the CDR3, the DNA is TGCAGTGCTGCCCTAGCGGGAGGGCCAGGCACAGATACGCAGTATTTT. Residues: CSAALAGGPGTDTQYF.